A selection of T cell receptor beta chains follows, all from one sample in a study of cytomegalovirus exposure and HLA in healthy donors. Sequenced by immunoSEQ multiplex PCR; TCRdb stores in-frame clones only, minus some. The table has around 100,000 clones, around 80% seen once. Source material: PBMCs. These TCRs come from a man aged 25 to 40 in good health and CMV-seropositive. Both conserved end residues are part of each CDR3. Each record gives: D gene, clone size, V gene, J gene, CDR3 DNA, CDR3 protein. The D gene is left open where the match is weak. The size entry is marked missing in some rows and otherwise reads once, few, many or a size class.

TRBD1	.	TRBV15	TRBJ1-2	TGTGCCACCAGCAGAGTAGGGGGCAGCGTGCGCGGCTACACCTTC	CATSRVGGSVRGYTF
.	.	TRBV29-1	TRBJ1-4	TGCAGCGTCCGTAGCCCCTATGAAAAACTGTTTTTT	CSVRSPYEKLFF
.	.	TRBV25-1	TRBJ1-1	TGTGCCAGCAGTCCGGGACAAGGAAGAAGGACTGAAGCTTTCTTT	CASSPGQGRRTEAFF
TRBD1	.	TRBV6-1	TRBJ1-2	TGTGCCACCCTAATAAGACAGGGTGGGAACTATGGCTACACCTTC	CATLIRQGGNYGYTF
.	few	TRBV30	TRBJ1-2	TGTGCCTGGAGTCAGAAGGGGCTCTATGGCTACACCTTC	CAWSQKGLYGYTF
TRBD1	few	TRBV9	TRBJ1-3	TGTGCCAGCAGCGTAGGACAGGGGAACACCATATATTTT	CASSVGQGNTIYF
TRBD1	.	TRBV27	TRBJ1-6	TGTGCCAGCACTGGGACAGGGTCGAATTCACCCCTCCACTTT	CASTGTGSNSPLHF
TRBD1	.	TRBV11-2	TRBJ2-2	TGTGCCAGCAGCCCGAGGAAGGGACAGGCGAACACCGGGGAGCTGTTTTTT	CASSPRKGQANTGELFF
TRBD2	.	TRBV5-1	TRBJ2-1	TGCGCCAGCAGCTTGGGGCTAGCGGGAGCGTCCTACAATGAGCAGTTCTTC	CASSLGLAGASYNEQFF
TRBD2	.	TRBV5-1	TRBJ2-7	TGCGCCAGCAGCCACAGGACTAGCGGGGAGGCCTACGAGCAGTACTTC	CASSHRTSGEAYEQYF